This entry lists 20 T cell receptor beta chains sequenced from one sample in a study of glioma-infiltrating T cells. The iRepertoire nested amplicon-rescue multiplex PCR amplified TCR alpha and beta CDR3s from RNA. TCRdb reprocessed the multiplex PCR reads with MiXCR, giving one entry per CDR3 protein. The sample shows 110,000 or so distinct CDR3 sequences, about 25% of them seen only once. Sequenced input: glioma tissue, nonneoplastic brain tissue, or PBMCs (not recorded which). These TCRs come from a human donor with low-grade glioma or glioblastoma, undergoing nonglioma brain surgery, or in good health (not recorded which).

In its sample, this clonotype was seen once. Since a much larger clone is just one base distant, this may be a read error. The gene calls are TRBV14 and TRBJ2-7, with D maybe TRBD2 (6 bases). The CDR3 consists of 15 residues. Germline V gives CDR1 SGHDN, CDR2 FVKESK. Trimming stripped 0 bases from V and 11 bases from J, with 20 bases between. CDR3: CASSQDYFMTRKKYF. CDR3 coding DNA: TGTGCCAGCAGCCAAGATTATTTTATGACTAGGAAGAAGTACTTC. The variable domain in full, completed from reference TRBV14 and TRBJ2-7, reads EAGVTQFPSHSVIEKGQTVTLRCDPISGHDNLYWYRRVMGKEIKFLLHFVKESKQDESGMPNNRFLAERTGGTYSTLKVQPAELEDSGVYFCASSQDYFMTRKKYFGPGTRLTVT.

The V and J genes are TRBV18 and TRBJ2-7, with 9 bases aligning to TRBD1. Trimming removed 0 bases from V and 4 bases from J; junction bases left unmatched: 7. This CDR3 region has 16 residues. Germline loops: CDR1 KGHSH, CDR2 LQKENI. This CDR3 reads CASSPPPRDRDYEQYF. The CDR3 nucleotides are TGTGCCAGCTCACCACCCCCCCGGGACAGGGATTACGAGCAGTACTTC.

This clonotype was recorded at least ten times. The chain joins TRBV28 to TRBJ2-5, with D possibly TRBD2 on 7 matching bases. The CDR3 spans 16 residues. The germline V and J ends were trimmed by 4 bases and 1 base, with 16 bases remaining between them. Germline-derived CDR1 and CDR2 are MDHEN and SYDVKM. CDR3 region: CASSSLGRGGQETQYF. CDR3 coding DNA: TGTGCCAGCAGTTCTTTAGGGAGGGGGGGCCAAGAGACCCAGTACTTC.

The chain is built from TRBV20-1 and TRBJ2-7; no definite D call. The CDR3 is made up of 13 amino acids. V was shortened by 4 bases and J by 2 bases, with 12 bases between the two germline ends. Germline CDR1 reads DFQATT; CDR2 reads SNEGSKA (reference sequence). Here the CDR3 reads CSATNTRTYEQYF. CDR3 coding DNA: TGCAGTGCTACCAACACACGAACCTACGAGCAGTACTTC.

This chain links TRBV4-1 with TRBJ1-2; 7 nucleotides agree with TRBD1. V gave up 0 bases and J gave up 6 bases; unmatched junction bases: 7. CDR1 MGHRA and CDR2 YSYEKL come from the germline V gene. This CDR3 spans 15 amino acids. The CDR3 DNA is TGCGCCAGCAGCCAAGAATCTGGCAGGGGGGATGGCTACACCTTC. It translates to CASSQESGRGDGYTF.

The CDR3 is CASSLERNTIYF. The CDR3 nucleotides read TGTGCCAGCAGCTTAGAAAGGAACACCATATATTTT. The chain couples TRBV11-2 to TRBJ1-3; no reliable D call. Germline CDR1 reads SGHAT; CDR2 reads FQNNGV. The CDR3 has 12 residues. V was shortened by 0 bases and J by 7 bases, with 4 bases between the two germline ends.

The chain combines TRBV12-3 or TRBV12-4 with TRBJ2-7, with no clear D. Between the trimmed V and J ends, which lost 5 bases and 1 base, there was a span of 12 bases. This CDR3 contains 14 residues. The CDR3 bases are TGTGCCAGCAGTCCCCGAGTCCAGTCCTACGAGCAGTACTTC. Translating it yields CASSPRVQSYEQYF.

The sample holds many counts of this clonotype. The chain employs TRBV7-2 and TRBJ1-6; D unresolved. Germline CDR1 SGHTA, CDR2 FQGNSA. V lost 1 base and J lost 8, with 6 bases in between. CDR3 length: 13 residues. As DNA, the CDR3 is TGTGCCAGCAGCTTAGGCGTATATTCACCCCTCCACTTT. It yields the protein CASSLGVYSPLHF.

This clonotype was counted at least ten times. This chain connects TRBV27 to TRBJ2-3; a possible D gene is TRBD1 (6 bases). Trimming removed 4 bases from V and 4 bases from J, with 9 bases in between. CDR3 length equals 13 residues. CDR1 MNHEY and CDR2 SMNVEV come from the germline V gene (reference sequence). CDR3 DNA sequence: TGTGCCAGCAGTTCACAGGGCCCAGATACGCAGTATTTT. Encoded protein: CASSSQGPDTQYF.

The chain is built from TRBV6-9 and TRBJ2-7; D is unresolved. The V end lost 6 bases, the J end lost 7 bases, and 22 bases lay between the germline ends. CDR3 size: 15 residues. Germline V gives CDR1 MNHGY, CDR2 SVAAGI. The CDR3 bases are TGTGCCAGCAGCTTACCCGGTCTCTCCTACAATGAGCAGTACTTC. Translated, it gives CASSLPGLSYNEQYF.

This clonotype was observed many times. The chain couples TRBV5-1 to TRBJ1-1; D is undetermined. V was trimmed by 3 bases and J by 1 base, leaving 10 bases between them. The CDR3 contains 14 residues. Germline assignment: CDR1 SGHRS and CDR2 YFSETQ. The CDR3 DNA reads as TGCGCCAGCAGCTCCACTCCGGAGAACACTGAAGCTTTCTTT. The encoded protein is CASSSTPENTEAFF.

This clonotype was recorded many times. The chain recombines TRBV10-2 with TRBJ1-1; no firm D call. The CDR3 runs 13 residues. Germline values: CDR1 WSHSY, CDR2 SAAADI. The V end lost 0 bases, the J end lost 1 base, and 3 bases lay between the germline ends. The CDR3 loop reads CASSESKNTEAFF. CDR3 nucleotide sequence: TGCGCCAGCAGTGAGTCAAAGAACACTGAAGCTTTCTTT.

This clonotype came up many times. This chain links TRBV20-1 with TRBJ2-3; D gene unclear. The CDR3 is made up of 12 amino acids. The germline CDR1 and CDR2 sequences are DFQATT and SNEGSKA (reference sequence). Trimming left V 6 bases short and J 0 bases short, with 7 bases between. The DNA of the CDR3 is TGCAGTGCCCGGAGAAGCACAGATACGCAGTATTTT. It specifies CSARRSTDTQYF.

A word on this clonotype: Mismatch with germline at one junction end may stem from a read error. The chain is built from TRBV28 and TRBJ2-3; D possibly corresponds to TRBD2 (5 bases). CDR1 MDHEN and CDR2 SYDVKM come from the germline V gene. The CDR3 contains 14 residues. Here the CDR3 reads CASRSGISKDTQYF. Written as DNA, the CDR3 is TGTGCCAGCAGGTCCGGGATTAGCAAAGATACGCAGTATTTT.

The sample holds many counts of this clonotype. The rearrangement uses TRBV3-1 and TRBJ1-1; the D is unclear. The germline V and J ends were trimmed by 7 bases and 4 bases, with 13 bases remaining between them. Germline CDR1 is LGHDT and CDR2 is YNNKEL (reference sequence). The CDR3 loop spans 13 amino acids. The CDR3 sequence is CASTLLGSTEAFF. The CDR3 bases are TGTGCCAGCACACTCCTCGGGAGCACTGAAGCTTTCTTT.

This clonotype was seen at least ten times. The chain carries TRBV7-9 and TRBJ2-7, with D perhaps TRBD1 (5 bases). Trimming removed 2 bases at V and 5 bases at J, with 10 bases between. The CDR3 consists of 13 residues. Per germline, CDR1 SEHNR and CDR2 FQNEAQ (reference sequence). CDR3 amino acids: CASSLTGANEQYF. DNA for the CDR3: TGTGCCAGCAGCTTAACAGGTGCCAACGAGCAGTACTTC.

Ten or more counts support this clonotype. The chain recombines TRBV12-3 or TRBV12-4 with TRBJ2-1; 8 bases match TRBD1. The trim removed 2 bases at V and 1 base at J, leaving 1 base unmatched. This CDR3 spans 15 amino acids. For the CDR3, the DNA is TGTGCCAGCAGTTTAAACAGGGGGTCCTACAATGAGCAGTTCTTC. Its translation is CASSLNRGSYNEQFF.

This clonotype was counted at least ten times. The chain carries TRBV7-2 and TRBJ1-1; D call uncertain. The CDR3 consists of 14 residues. Between the trimmed V and J ends, which lost 3 bases and 1 base, there was a span of 9 bases. Germline CDR1 and CDR2: SGHTA and FQGNSA. The chain's CDR3 is CASSLTTTNTEAFF. The DNA of the CDR3 is TGTGCCAGCAGCTTGACCACCACGAACACTGAAGCTTTCTTT.

This clonotype has a handful of counts. This rearrangement joins TRBV12-3 or TRBV12-4 to TRBJ1-5; D is uncertain. Trimming cost V 3 bases and J 8 bases, with 11 bases left between them. The CDR3 loop spans 13 amino acids. CDR3 sequence: CASSLDGSKPQHF. CDR3 coding DNA: TGTGCCAGCAGTTTGGACGGGAGCAAGCCCCAGCATTTT.

This clonotype was detected ten times or more. The chain is built from TRBV7-2 and TRBJ2-5; 7 nucleotides line up with TRBD2. Germline lookup yields CDR1 SGHTA and CDR2 FQGNSA. The V segment lost 3 bases and the J segment 2 bases; nucleotides outside the gene matches: 6. There are 15 residues in the CDR3. The DNA for the CDR3 is TGTGCCAGCAGCTTCGTAGCGGGTGATCAAGAGACCCAGTACTTC. This encodes CASSFVAGDQETQYF.